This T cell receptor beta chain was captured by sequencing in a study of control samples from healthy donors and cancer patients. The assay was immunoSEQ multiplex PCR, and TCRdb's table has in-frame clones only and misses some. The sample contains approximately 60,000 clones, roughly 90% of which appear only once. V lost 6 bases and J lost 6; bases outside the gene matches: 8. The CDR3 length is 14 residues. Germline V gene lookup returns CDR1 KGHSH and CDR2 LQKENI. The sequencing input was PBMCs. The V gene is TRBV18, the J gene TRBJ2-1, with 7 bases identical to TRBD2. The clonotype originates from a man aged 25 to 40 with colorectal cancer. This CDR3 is CASSSVSGVNEQFF. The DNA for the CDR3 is TGTGCCAGCTCCTCCGTGAGCGGGGTCAATGAGCAGTTCTTC.